The 13 T cell receptor beta chains below come from one sample, sequenced in a study of tumor and adjacent non-tumor tissue in lung cancer. The template was RNA from unsorted bulk tissue. A modified ARM-PCR protocol with three rounds of nested PCR amplified TCRbeta. TCRdb re-analysed the multiplex PCR reads in MiXCR, keeping a single row per CDR3 protein. This sample has more than 70,000 distinct CDR3 sequences, with around 59% found just once. The sample taken for sequencing was lung tumor tissue. Every receptor here comes from an older man with non-small cell lung cancer.

The gene calls are TRBV10-3 and TRBJ2-4; possible D gene TRBD1, 5 bases. The CDR3 is 15 amino acids. Germline CDR1 ENHRY, CDR2 SYGVKD. V lost 4 bases to trimming and J lost 9 bases, with 19 bases between them. This CDR3 reads CAISGSTPSQGIQYF. CDR3 in DNA: TGTGCCATCAGTGGGTCGACCCCCAGCCAGGGCATTCAGTACTTC.

Regarding this clonotype: A junction end diverges from the germline sequence, so it may reflect a read error. V gene TRBV6-2 or TRBV6-3 combines with J gene TRBJ2-7, with TRBD2 identical over 10 bases. Germline assignment: CDR1 MNHEY and CDR2 SVGEGT. This CDR3 contains 15 residues. CDR3 amino acids: CASSEAGGLPYEHYF. The CDR3 DNA follows: TGTGCTAGCAGTGAAGCGGGAGGGCTGCCCTACGAGCATTACTTC.

The rearrangement links TRBV11-2 to TRBJ2-5, with D hard to call. From germline, CDR1 is SGHAT and CDR2 FQNNGV. The CDR3 is 13 residues long. The CDR3: CDRSLAGWETQYF. CDR3 sequence (DNA): TGTGACAGAAGCTTAGCTGGCTGGGAGACCCAGTACTTC.

J is TRBJ2-7 and V is TRBV4-1; D may be TRBD1 (5 bases). This CDR3 comprises 16 residues. CDR1 MGHRA and CDR2 YSYEKL come from the germline V gene. Trimming left V 1 base short and J 0 bases short, with 13 bases between. Here the CDR3 reads CASSQGYRLNSYEQYF. In DNA form, the CDR3 reads TGCGCCAGCAGCCAAGGTTACAGGCTGAACTCCTACGAGCAGTACTTC.

Regarding this clonotype: A read error may produce the germline difference seen at one junction end. The genes are TRBV6-6 and TRBJ1-2; maybe TRBD1 (6 bases). CDR3 length equals 14 residues. CDR1 is MNHNY, CDR2 SVGAGI, per germline (reference sequence). In DNA form, the CDR3 reads TGTGTCAGCAGGGACCGGGACATGAGCTATGGCTACACCTTC. Translation gives CVSRDRDMSYGYTF.

J is TRBJ2-7 and V is TRBV29-1; perhaps D is TRBD1 or TRBD2 (6 bases each). The CDR3 consists of 14 residues. Per germline, CDR1 SQVTM and CDR2 ANQGSEA. Trimming removed 6 bases at V and 13 bases at J, with 28 bases between. CDR3 residues: CSVPKGGRLYEYYF. CDR3 bases: TGCAGCGTCCCAAAAGGGGGGCGGCTGTACGAATATTACTTC.

This clonotype was counted only a few times. This is likely a read error, given that the CDR3 carries no conserved phenylalanine or tryptophan at its end. V is TRBV20-1 and J is TRBJ2-1; D not certain. The germline CDR1 and CDR2 sequences are DFQATT and SNEGSKA (reference sequence). This CDR3 has 13 residues. The ends were cut back, 1 base at V and 5 bases at J, with 9 bases in the middle. The CDR3 protein is CSARGGYDNEQFL. In DNA, the CDR3 is TGCAGTGCTAGAGGGGGTTATGACAATGAGCAGTTCTTA.

This clonotype has ten or more counts. A much bigger clone sits one base away, suggesting this may be a read error. The gene calls are TRBV11-2 and TRBJ2-7; the D is unclear. The germline CDR1 and CDR2 sequences are SGHAT and FQNNGV. Trimming left V 1 base short and J 2 bases short, with 9 bases between. The CDR3 loop spans 14 amino acids. CDR3 in DNA: TGTGCCAGCAGCTTAGTGATTCCCCCCTACGAGCAGTACTTC. This codes for CASSLVIPPYEQYF.

This clonotype appeared a single time. The genes are TRBV6-6 and TRBJ1-5; D possibly corresponds to TRBD1 (6 bases). The length of the CDR3 is 16 residues. The germline V and J ends were trimmed by 6 bases and 1 base, with 16 bases remaining between them. Germline-derived CDR1 and CDR2 are MNHNY and SVGAGI (reference sequence). DNA for the CDR3: TGTGCCAGCAGGAGCAAGACCCAGGGGAGCAATCAGCCCCAGCATTTT. Protein sequence: CASRSKTQGSNQPQHF.

With respect to this clonotype: A much more abundant neighbour one base away suggests this may be a read error. The rearrangement uses TRBV12-3 or TRBV12-4 and TRBJ1-5; D is undetermined. V lost 7 bases and J lost 1, with 17 bases in between. This CDR3 has 16 residues. CDR3 residues: CASIARQSRSNQPQHF. The DNA of the CDR3 is TGTGCCAGCATCGCTAGGCAGTCGAGGAGCAATCAGCCCCAGCATTTT.

The sample holds many counts of this clonotype. This chain uses TRBV10-2 with TRBJ1-1; 8 bases align to TRBD1. Germline CDR1 WSHSY, CDR2 SAAADI. The CDR3 is 11 residues long. V shed 8 bases, J shed 5 bases, and the junction held 1 base outside the gene matches. This chain's CDR3 is CASGQGTEAFF. For the CDR3, the DNA is TGCGCCAGCGGACAGGGTACTGAAGCTTTCTTT.

In regard to this clonotype: The junction does not match germline at one end; this may be a read error. The chain links TRBV4-2 to TRBJ1-4; D call uncertain. This CDR3 has 15 amino acids. Germline V gives CDR1 LGHNA, CDR2 YNFKEQ. This CDR3 reads CASSRVAGPNEKLFF. The CDR3 DNA reads as TGCGCCAGCAGCCGGGTCGCCGGCCCTAATGAAAAACTGTTTTTT.

This clonotype was detected many times. V gene TRBV5-1 combines with J gene TRBJ1-4; a weak D match, TRBD1 (5 bases). CDR3 length: 15 residues. Trimming stripped 3 bases from V and 4 bases from J, with 13 bases between. Germline CDR1 reads SGHRS; CDR2 reads YFSETQ. The CDR3 here is CASSSSSRGNEKLFF. CDR3 nucleotides: TGCGCCAGCAGCTCCTCGAGTAGGGGTAATGAAAAACTGTTTTTT.